Included here is one TCR beta chain sequence, with context. Its antigen remains unidentified. Libraries were prepared by immunoSEQ multiplex PCR; TCRdb keeps only in-frame clonotypes and omits some of them. Of 75,000 to 100,000 clones detected, approximately 92% appear once; the ten largest clones hold about an eighth. This entry comes from a study of T cell responses to AZD1222 COVID-19 vaccine. Study in general: Pooled samples include second doses given at about 4 or 12 weeks. Whole-study findings and limits: Reportedly, close to half of spike-specific TCRs are directed against unmutated variant regions. Clonal diversity was possibly underestimated, and the donors were mostly white British, with more females.

CDR1 and CDR2 (germline): SGHAT, FQDESV (reference sequence). This CDR3 has 13 residues. The V end lost 4 bases, the J end lost 8 bases, and 14 bases lay between the germline ends. Sequencing used peripheral blood, obtained on day 0 of AZD1222 vaccination. The rearrangement uses TRBV11-1 and TRBJ1-2, with D unresolved. The receptor was isolated from an adult in good health. The CDR3 reads CASSSRTPDGYTF. CDR3 DNA: TGTGCCAGCAGCTCCAGGACGCCGGACGGCTACACCTTC.